The clone carrying this T cell receptor (beta chain) appeared a few times. Its antigen is not identified. Stated time point: persistent/refractory GD, antithyroid drugs over 5 years with positive TRAb. The authors made the TCR library using RNA they extracted from PBMCs. These data come from a study of regulatory T cells in long-lasting Graves disease. V dropped 6 bases and J dropped 5 bases, with 13 bases sitting between them. The CDR3 has 13 residues. Points from the study as a whole: With persistent disease, TRBV28, TRBJ1-2 and TRBJ2-5 were the favored segments. More public clonotypes were shared by persistent patients (around 2,600) than by new patients (roughly 930). Analysis covered peripheral blood alone, not thyroid tissue.

Libraries of TCR beta came from iRepertoire HTBI primers plus Arm-PCR of CDR3 regions. In TCRdb, the multiplex PCR reads were re-called with MiXCR into one record per CDR3 protein. The sample comprises 700,000 or so distinct CDR3 sequences, around 30% of which are singletons, and roughly 46% rests with the top ten. This sequence joins TRBV12-3 or TRBV12-4 and TRBJ1-1, with a tentative D call TRBD1 (6 bases). This sequence originates from a female donor with Graves disease. This sample comprised peripheral blood mononuclear cells (PBMCs), obtained when the disease was refractory, from a patient treated with antithyroid drugs. The CDR3 is CASRTTGRTEAFF. DNA for the CDR3: TGTGCCAGCAGAACTACAGGGAGGACTGAAGCTTTCTTT.